The present TCR beta chain was sequenced within a study of vaccination and CD4 T cells after COVID-19. Across the study: Post-diagnosis, post-COVID samples were collected after a median around 97 days, ranging 35 to 161.

This clonotype was seen a few times. The antigen remains undetermined. Described treatment: roughly nine-day PBMC culture with coronavirus spike peptide pools or control peptides (ViraFEST assay). With peptide pools, ViraFEST first expanded antigen-specific T cells and afterwards sequenced their TCRs. Fresh medium (containing IL-2) replaced half the medium on days 3 and 7. The study's findings and limits: Convalescent patients had a median about 90% of reactive clones appearing only post-vaccination.

Sequence data for DNA of cultured CD4+ T cells were generated by the Oncomine TCR Beta short-read assay. TCRdb re-called the PCR reads with MiXCR, one entry per CDR3 protein. The sample consists of 15,000 to 20,000 distinct CDR3 sequences, roughly 43% of them appearing once. V trimming: 3 bases; J trimming: 3 bases; junction bases outside the gene matches: 3. The CDR3 contains 16 residues. Germline assignment: CDR1 MGHDK and CDR2 SYGVNS. The origin of this receptor is a human donor who had recovered from COVID-19. The genes are TRBV25-1 and TRBJ1-6, with 9 positions matching TRBD1. This specimen consisted of CD4+ T cells from blood, cultured in vitro, obtained after SARS-CoV-2 vaccination. The CDR3 is CASSDQGQGYNSPLHF. CDR3 DNA: TGTGCCAGCAGTGACCAGGGACAGGGCTATAATTCACCCCTCCACTTT.